A single sample is the source of the 12 T cell receptor beta chains below, sequenced in a study of cytomegalovirus exposure and HLA in healthy donors. Primers: 60 Vbeta forward and 13 Jbeta reverse. This table comes from immunoSEQ multiplex PCR, and its TCRdb copy is limited to in-frame clones, with some not included. In the table there are under 150,000 clones, 82% of which are singletons. Sequenced: PBMCs. These TCRs come from a male donor in good health and CMV-seronegative.

This chain uses TRBV7-3 with TRBJ1-2, with D possibly matching TRBD1 (6 bases). The V and J ends lost 1 base and 3 bases respectively, with 9 bases between them. The CDR3 spans 14 residues. Germline values: CDR1 SGHTA, CDR2 FQGTGA. This CDR3 is CASSLSRGDYGYTF. CDR3 coding DNA: TGTGCCAGCAGCTTAAGCAGGGGCGACTATGGCTACACCTTC.

The sample holds a few counts of this clone. V usage is TRBV9 and J usage is TRBJ1-1, with D possibly matching TRBD1 (5 bases). In germline, CDR1 is SGDLS, CDR2 YYNGEE. The CDR3 loop spans 15 amino acids. Trimming stripped 0 bases from V and 2 bases from J, with 11 bases between. CDR3 sequence reads: CASSVGGEVNTEAFF. CDR3 DNA sequence: TGTGCCAGCAGCGTAGGGGGGGAGGTCAACACTGAAGCTTTCTTT.

This chain's CDR3 is CASSPKRGNTDTQYF. CDR3 coding DNA: TGTGCCAGCAGCCCAAAGCGGGGAAACACAGATACGCAGTATTTT. The rearrangement uses TRBV5-6 and TRBJ2-3; the match to TRBD2 covers 7 bases. The ends lost 4 bases at V and 2 bases at J; junction bases unmatched: 7. CDR1 and CDR2 from the germline V gene are SGHDT and YYEEEE. The CDR3 covers 15 residues. Drawing the rest from reference TRBV5-6 and TRBJ2-3, the complete variable domain is DAGVTQSPTHLIKTRGQQVTLRCSPKSGHDTVSWYQQALGQGPQFIFQYYEEEERQRGNFPDRFSGHQFPNYSSELNVNALLLGDSALYLCASSPKRGNTDTQYFGPGTRLTVL.

This clone occurred a few times. This sequence joins TRBV7-8 and TRBJ2-3; 7 bases map to TRBD2. Looked up from germline, CDR1 is SGHVS and CDR2 is FQNEAQ. V lost 5 bases to trimming and J lost 4 bases; unmatched junction nucleotides: 15. The CDR3 consists of 17 residues. The CDR3 DNA reads as TGTGCCAGCAGCACCACTACTAGCGCCCCTGGGGCAGATACGCAGTATTTT. Protein sequence: CASSTTTSAPGADTQYF.

This clone was counted between two and nine times. V is TRBV27 and J is TRBJ2-7; maybe TRBD1 (6 bases). CDR1 and CDR2 (germline): MNHEY, SMNVEV (reference sequence). V lost 5 bases and J lost 0, with 14 bases in between. CDR3 length: 15 amino acids. CDR3 residues: CASSPDRSRSYEQYF. In DNA form, the CDR3 reads TGTGCCAGCAGTCCTGACAGGAGCCGCTCCTACGAGCAGTACTTC.

This chain connects TRBV6-1 to TRBJ1-4; no reliable D call. V was trimmed by 2 bases and J by 0 bases, leaving 4 bases between them. Germline loops: CDR1 MNHNS, CDR2 SASEGT. The CDR3 runs 14 residues. The CDR3 nucleotides read TGTGCCAGCAGTGAACGGGCAACTAATGAAAAACTGTTTTTT. It codes for CASSERATNEKLFF.

The chain combines TRBV7-9 with TRBJ2-3; possible D gene TRBD1, 5 bases. With 1 base removed from V and 2 bases from J, the gap between germline ends came to 13 bases. CDR1 and CDR2 (germline): SEHNR, FQNEAQ (reference sequence). The CDR3 loop spans 16 amino acids. CDR3 residues: CASSLVRSRATDTQYF. The CDR3 DNA sequence: TGTGCCAGCAGCTTAGTAAGGAGCAGGGCCACAGATACGCAGTATTTT.

The chain joins TRBV7-9 to TRBJ1-2; no definite D call. The V end was cut by 2 bases, the J end by 2 bases, with 9 bases between. The CDR3 runs 14 residues. CDR1 is SEHNR and CDR2 is FQNEAQ in the germline V gene (reference sequence). The CDR3 loop is CASSLPGPNYGYTF. For the CDR3, the DNA is TGTGCCAGCAGCTTACCTGGCCCCAACTATGGCTACACCTTC.

The chain joins TRBV29-1 to TRBJ2-7; 9 positions agree with TRBD2. The CDR3 covers 15 residues. V trimming: 7 bases; J trimming: 5 bases; junction bases outside the gene matches: 15. Germline values: CDR1 SQVTM, CDR2 ANQGSEA. The CDR3 sequence is CSARRAGGPRNEQYF. The DNA for the CDR3 is TGCAGCGCTAGAAGGGCGGGAGGGCCGAGAAACGAGCAGTACTTC.

The V gene is TRBV7-6, the J gene TRBJ1-5; D gene unclear. V lost 2 bases and J 1 base, leaving 12 bases between the germline ends. In germline, CDR1 is SGHVS, CDR2 FNYEAQ. This CDR3 has 16 amino acids. As DNA, the CDR3 is TGTGCCAGCAGCTTACGGGCGGGGATGAGCAATCAGCCCCAGCATTTT. Its translation: CASSLRAGMSNQPQHF.

The J gene is TRBJ2-5, the V gene TRBV18; D gene uncertain. From germline, CDR1 is KGHSH and CDR2 LQKENI. V lost 2 bases and J 3 bases, leaving 10 bases between the germline ends. The CDR3 is 14 amino acids. The chain's CDR3 is CASSPSSSEETQYF. In nucleotides, the CDR3 is TGTGCCAGCTCACCAAGTTCCTCGGAAGAGACCCAGTACTTC. Full variable domain (missing parts from reference TRBV18 and TRBJ2-5): NAGVMQNPRHLVRRRGQEARLRCSPMKGHSHVYWYRQLPEEGLKFMVYLQKENIIDESGMPKERFSAEFPKEGPSILRIQQVVRGDSAAYFCASSPSSSEETQYFGPGTRLLVL.

This chain connects TRBV29-1 to TRBJ2-7; TRBD2 agrees at 13 bases. The germline V gene encodes CDR1 SQVTM and CDR2 ANQGSEA. V dropped 6 bases and J dropped 3; count of bases not matched to a gene: 2. The CDR3 runs 13 residues. CDR3 bases: TGCAGCGTAGGGACTAGCGGGGTCTACGAGCAGTACTTC. Translation gives CSVGTSGVYEQYF.